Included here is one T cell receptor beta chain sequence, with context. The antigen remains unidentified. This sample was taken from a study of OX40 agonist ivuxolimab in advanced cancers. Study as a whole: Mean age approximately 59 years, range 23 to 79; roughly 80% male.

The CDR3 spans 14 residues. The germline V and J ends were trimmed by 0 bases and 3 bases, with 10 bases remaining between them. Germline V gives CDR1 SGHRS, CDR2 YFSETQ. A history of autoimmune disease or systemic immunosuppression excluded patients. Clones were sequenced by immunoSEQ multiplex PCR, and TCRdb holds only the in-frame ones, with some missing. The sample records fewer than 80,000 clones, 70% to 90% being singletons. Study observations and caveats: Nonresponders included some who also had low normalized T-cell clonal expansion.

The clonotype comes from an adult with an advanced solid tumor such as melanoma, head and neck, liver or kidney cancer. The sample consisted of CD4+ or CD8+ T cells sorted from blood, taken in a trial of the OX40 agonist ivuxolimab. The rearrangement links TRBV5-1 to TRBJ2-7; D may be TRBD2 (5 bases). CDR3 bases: TGCGCCAGCAGCTTGGTGCAGGCGGGCTACGAGCAGTACTTC. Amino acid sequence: CASSLVQAGYEQYF.